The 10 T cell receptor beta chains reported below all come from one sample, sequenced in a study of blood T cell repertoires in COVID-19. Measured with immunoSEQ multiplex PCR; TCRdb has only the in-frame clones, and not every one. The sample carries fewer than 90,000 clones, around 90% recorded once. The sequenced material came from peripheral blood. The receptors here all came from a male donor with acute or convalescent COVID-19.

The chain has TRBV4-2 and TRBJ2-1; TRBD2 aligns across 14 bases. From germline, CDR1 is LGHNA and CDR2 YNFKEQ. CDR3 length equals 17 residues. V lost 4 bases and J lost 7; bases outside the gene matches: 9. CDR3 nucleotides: TGTGCCAGCAGCCTAGAAGGGACTAGCGGGGGCGGGAATGAGCAGTTCTTC. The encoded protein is CASSLEGTSGGGNEQFF.

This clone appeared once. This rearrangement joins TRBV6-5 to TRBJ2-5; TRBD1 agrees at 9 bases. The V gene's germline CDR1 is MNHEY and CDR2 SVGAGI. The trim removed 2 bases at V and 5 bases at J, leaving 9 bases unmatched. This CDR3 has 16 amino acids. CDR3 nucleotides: TGTGCCAGCAGTTACCCACAGGGGGCCGGGGGGGAGACCCAGTACTTC. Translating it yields CASSYPQGAGGETQYF.

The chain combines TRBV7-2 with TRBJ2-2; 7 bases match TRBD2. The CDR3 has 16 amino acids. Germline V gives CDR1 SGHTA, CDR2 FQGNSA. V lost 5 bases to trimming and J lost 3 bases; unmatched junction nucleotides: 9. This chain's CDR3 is CASSPHAGEYTGELFF. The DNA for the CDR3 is TGTGCCAGCAGCCCCCATGCGGGGGAGTACACCGGGGAGCTGTTTTTT.

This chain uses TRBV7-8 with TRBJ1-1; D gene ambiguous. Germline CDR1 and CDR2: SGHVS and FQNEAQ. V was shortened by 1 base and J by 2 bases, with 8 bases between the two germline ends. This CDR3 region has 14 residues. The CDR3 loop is CASSLGVANTEAFF. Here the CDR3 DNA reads TGTGCCAGCAGCTTAGGTGTAGCTAACACTGAAGCTTTCTTT.

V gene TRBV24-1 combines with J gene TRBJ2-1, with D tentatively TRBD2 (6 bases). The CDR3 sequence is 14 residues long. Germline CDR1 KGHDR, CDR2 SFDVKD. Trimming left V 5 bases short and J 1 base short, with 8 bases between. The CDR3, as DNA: TGTGCCACCAGTGTAGGGACTTCCTACAATGAGCAGTTCTTC. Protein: CATSVGTSYNEQFF.

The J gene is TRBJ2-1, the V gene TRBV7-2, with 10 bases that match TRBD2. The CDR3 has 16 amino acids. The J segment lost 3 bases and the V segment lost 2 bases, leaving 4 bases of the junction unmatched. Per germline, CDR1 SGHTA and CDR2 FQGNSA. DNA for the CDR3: TGTGCCAGCAGCTTATCGGGACTAGCGAGCTACAATGAGCAGTTCTTC. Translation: CASSLSGLASYNEQFF.

CDR3 sequence: CASSLEDRGPHGNTIYF. In DNA, the CDR3 is TGTGCCAGCAGTTTAGAAGACAGGGGGCCTCACGGAAACACCATATATTTT. The chain links TRBV28 to TRBJ1-3; 10 nucleotides align to TRBD1. The germline gives CDR1 MDHEN, CDR2 SYDVKM. J gave up 4 bases and V 2 bases, and 8 bases lay outside the gene matches. This CDR3 has 17 residues.

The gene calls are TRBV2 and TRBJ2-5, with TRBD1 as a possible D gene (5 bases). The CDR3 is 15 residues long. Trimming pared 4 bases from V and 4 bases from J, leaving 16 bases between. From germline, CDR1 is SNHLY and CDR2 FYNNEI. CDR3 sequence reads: CASSARIRQGETQYF. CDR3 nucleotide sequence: TGTGCCAGCAGTGCAAGAATTAGGCAGGGAGAGACCCAGTACTTC.

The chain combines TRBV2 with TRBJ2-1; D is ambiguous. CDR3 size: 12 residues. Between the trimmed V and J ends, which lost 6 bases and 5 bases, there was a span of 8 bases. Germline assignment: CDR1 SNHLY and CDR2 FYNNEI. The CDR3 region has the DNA TGTGCCAGCAGGGGCGAAGACAATGAGCAGTTCTTC. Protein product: CASRGEDNEQFF.

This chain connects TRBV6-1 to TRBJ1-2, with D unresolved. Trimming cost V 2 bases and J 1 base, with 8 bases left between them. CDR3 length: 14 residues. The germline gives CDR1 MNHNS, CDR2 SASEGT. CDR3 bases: TGTGCCAGCAGTGAACCTCCCGGTAACTATGGCTACACCTTC. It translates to CASSEPPGNYGYTF.